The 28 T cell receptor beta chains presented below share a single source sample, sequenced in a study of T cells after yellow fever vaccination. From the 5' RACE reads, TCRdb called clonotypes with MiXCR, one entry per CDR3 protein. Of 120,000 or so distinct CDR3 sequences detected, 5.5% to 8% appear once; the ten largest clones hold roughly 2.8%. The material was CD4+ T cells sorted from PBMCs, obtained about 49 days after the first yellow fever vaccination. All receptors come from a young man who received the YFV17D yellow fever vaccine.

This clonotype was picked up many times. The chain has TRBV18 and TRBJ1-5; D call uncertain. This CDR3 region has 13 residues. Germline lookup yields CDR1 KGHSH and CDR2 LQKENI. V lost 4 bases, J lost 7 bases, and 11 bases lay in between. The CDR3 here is CASSRLDRQPQHF. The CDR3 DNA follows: TGTGCCAGCTCACGACTAGACCGGCAGCCCCAGCATTTT.

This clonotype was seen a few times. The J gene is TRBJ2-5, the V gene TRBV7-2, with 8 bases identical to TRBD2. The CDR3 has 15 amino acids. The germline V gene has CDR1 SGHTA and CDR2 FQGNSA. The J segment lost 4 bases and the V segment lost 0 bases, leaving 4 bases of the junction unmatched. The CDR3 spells CASSLAGAGGETQYF. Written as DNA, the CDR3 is TGTGCCAGCAGCTTAGCGGGCGCGGGGGGAGAGACCCAGTACTTC. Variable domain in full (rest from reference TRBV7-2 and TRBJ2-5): GAGVSQSPSNKVTEKGKDVELRCDPISGHTALYWYRQSLGQGLEFLIYFQGNSAPDKSGLPSDRFSAERTGGSVSTLTIQRTQQEDSAVYLCASSLAGAGGETQYFGPGTRLLVL.

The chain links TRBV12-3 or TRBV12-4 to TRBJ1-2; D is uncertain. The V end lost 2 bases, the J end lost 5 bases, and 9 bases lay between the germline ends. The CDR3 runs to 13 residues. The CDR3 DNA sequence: TGTGCCAGCAGTTTAATTGGCGAATATGGCTACACCTTC. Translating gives CASSLIGEYGYTF.

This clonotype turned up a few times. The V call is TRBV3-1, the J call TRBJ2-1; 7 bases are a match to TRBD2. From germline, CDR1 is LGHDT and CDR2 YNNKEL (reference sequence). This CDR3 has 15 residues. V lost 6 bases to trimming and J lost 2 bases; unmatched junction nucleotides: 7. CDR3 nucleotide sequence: TGTGCCAGCAGGCCTGGGGGGGGACCCTACAATGAGCAGTTCTTC. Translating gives CASRPGGGPYNEQFF.

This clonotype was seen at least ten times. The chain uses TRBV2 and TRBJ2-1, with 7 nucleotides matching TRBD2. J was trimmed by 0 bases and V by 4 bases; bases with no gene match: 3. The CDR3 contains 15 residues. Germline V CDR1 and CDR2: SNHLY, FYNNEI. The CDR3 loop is CASSGGGSSYNEQFF. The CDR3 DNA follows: TGTGCCAGCAGTGGGGGGGGGAGCTCCTACAATGAGCAGTTCTTC.

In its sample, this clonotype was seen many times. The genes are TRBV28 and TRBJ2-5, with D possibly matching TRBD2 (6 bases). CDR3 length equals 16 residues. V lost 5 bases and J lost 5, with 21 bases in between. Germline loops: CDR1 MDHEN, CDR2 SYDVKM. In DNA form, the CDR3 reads TGTGCCAGCAGTCCCCCGCCGGTGGCGGGAAGGGAGACCCAGTACTTC. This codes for CASSPPPVAGRETQYF.

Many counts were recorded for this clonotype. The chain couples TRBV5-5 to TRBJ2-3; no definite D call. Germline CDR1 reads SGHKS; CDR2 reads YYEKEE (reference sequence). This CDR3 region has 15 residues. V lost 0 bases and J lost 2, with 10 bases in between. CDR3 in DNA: TGTGCCAGCAGCTTGGATCCAGGAACCACAGATACGCAGTATTTT. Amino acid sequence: CASSLDPGTTDTQYF.

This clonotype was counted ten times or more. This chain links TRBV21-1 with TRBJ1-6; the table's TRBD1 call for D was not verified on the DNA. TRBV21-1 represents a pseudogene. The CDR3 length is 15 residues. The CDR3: CASRTRTGSMPPLHF. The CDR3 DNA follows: TGTGCCAGCAGGACCCGGACAGGGTCGATGCCACCCCTCCACTTT.

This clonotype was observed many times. The CDR3 nucleotides are TGTGCCAGCAGCTTATTGAGTTGGGATGGGGCCAACGTCCTGACTTTC. Translated, it gives CASSLLSWDGANVLTF. The rearrangement joins TRBV7-2 to TRBJ2-6; no definite D call. The germline V and J ends were trimmed by 2 bases and 3 bases, with 11 bases remaining between them. There are 16 residues in the CDR3. Looked up from germline, CDR1 is SGHTA and CDR2 is FQGNSA.

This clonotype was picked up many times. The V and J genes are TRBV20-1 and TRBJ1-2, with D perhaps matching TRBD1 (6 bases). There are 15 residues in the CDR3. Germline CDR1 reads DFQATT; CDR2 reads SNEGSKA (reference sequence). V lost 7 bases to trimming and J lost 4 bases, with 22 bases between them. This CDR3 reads CSVLNVGGAVYGYTF. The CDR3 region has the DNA TGCAGTGTCCTGAATGTGGGGGGCGCCGTCTATGGCTACACCTTC.

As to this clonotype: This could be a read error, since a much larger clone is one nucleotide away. The CDR3 spells CTASRTDQPQHF. The CDR3 DNA reads as TGCACTGCTAGTAGGACGGATCAGCCCCAGCATTTT. V usage is TRBV20-1 and J usage is TRBJ1-5; D unresolved. Germline CDR1 is DFQATT and CDR2 is SNEGSKA (reference sequence). CDR3 length: 12 residues.

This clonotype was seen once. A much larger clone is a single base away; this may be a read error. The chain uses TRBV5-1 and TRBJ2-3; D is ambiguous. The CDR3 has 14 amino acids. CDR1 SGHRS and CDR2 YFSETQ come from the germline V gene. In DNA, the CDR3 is TGCGCCTGCAGCTCACCGGACGGCCCCGATACGCAGTATTTT. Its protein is CACSSPDGPDTQYF.

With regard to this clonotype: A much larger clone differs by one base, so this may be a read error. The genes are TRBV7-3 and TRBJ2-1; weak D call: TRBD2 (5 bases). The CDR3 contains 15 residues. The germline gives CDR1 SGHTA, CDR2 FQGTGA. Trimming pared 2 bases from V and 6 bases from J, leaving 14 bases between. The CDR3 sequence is CASSLSSGGSNEQFF. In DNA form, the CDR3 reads TGTGCCAGCAGCTTATCCAGTGGAGGAAGCAATGAGCAGTTCTTC.

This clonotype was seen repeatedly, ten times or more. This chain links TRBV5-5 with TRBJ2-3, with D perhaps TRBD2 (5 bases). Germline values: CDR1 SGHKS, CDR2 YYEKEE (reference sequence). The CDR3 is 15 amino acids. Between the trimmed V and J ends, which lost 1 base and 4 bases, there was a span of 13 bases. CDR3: CASSLPGFGADTQYF. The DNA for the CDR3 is TGTGCCAGCAGCTTGCCGGGGTTTGGGGCAGATACGCAGTATTTT.

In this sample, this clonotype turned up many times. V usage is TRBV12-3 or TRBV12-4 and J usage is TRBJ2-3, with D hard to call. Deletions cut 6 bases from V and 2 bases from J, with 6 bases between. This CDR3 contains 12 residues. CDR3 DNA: TGTGCCAGCAGCCAAGCCACAGATACGCAGTATTTT. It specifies CASSQATDTQYF.

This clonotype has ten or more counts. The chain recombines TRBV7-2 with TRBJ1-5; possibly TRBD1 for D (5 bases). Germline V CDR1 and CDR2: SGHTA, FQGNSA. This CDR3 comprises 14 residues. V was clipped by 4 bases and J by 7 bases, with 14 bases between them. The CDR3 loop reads CASSSGTAGQPQHF. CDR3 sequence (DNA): TGTGCCAGCAGCTCGGGGACGGCGGGACAGCCCCAGCATTTT.

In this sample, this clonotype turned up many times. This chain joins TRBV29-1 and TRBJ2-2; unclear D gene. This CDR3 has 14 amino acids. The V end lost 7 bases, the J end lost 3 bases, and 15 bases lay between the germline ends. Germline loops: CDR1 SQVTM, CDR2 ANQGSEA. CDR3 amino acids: CSAKSGRDTGELFF. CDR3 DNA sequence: TGCAGCGCTAAGAGTGGTAGAGACACCGGGGAGCTGTTTTTT.

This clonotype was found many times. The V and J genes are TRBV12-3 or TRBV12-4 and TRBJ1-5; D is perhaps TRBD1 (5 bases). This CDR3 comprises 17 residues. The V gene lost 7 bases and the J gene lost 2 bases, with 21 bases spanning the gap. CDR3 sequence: CASTLRAGIGGNQPQHF. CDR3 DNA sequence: TGTGCCAGCACCCTAAGGGCAGGGATTGGGGGCAATCAGCCCCAGCATTTT.

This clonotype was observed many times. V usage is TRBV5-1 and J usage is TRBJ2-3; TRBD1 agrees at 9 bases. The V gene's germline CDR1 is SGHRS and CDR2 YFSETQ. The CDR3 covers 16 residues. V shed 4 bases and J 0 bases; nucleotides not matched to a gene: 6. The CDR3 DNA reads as TGCGCCAGCAGCGGGGGGGGACAGGGTAGCACAGATACGCAGTATTTT. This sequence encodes CASSGGGQGSTDTQYF.

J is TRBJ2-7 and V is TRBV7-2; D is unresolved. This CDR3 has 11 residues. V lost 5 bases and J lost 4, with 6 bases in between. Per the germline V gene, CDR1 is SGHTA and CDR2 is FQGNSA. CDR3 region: CASSEAYEQYF. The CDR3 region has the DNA TGTGCCAGCAGCGAGGCTTACGAGCAGTACTTC.

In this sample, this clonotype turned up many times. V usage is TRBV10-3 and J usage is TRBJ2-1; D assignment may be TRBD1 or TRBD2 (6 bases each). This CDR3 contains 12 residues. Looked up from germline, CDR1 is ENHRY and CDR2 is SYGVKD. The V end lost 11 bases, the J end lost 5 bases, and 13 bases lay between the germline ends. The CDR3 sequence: CAFRGPNNEQFF. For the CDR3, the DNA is TGTGCCTTCCGGGGGCCCAACAATGAGCAGTTCTTC.

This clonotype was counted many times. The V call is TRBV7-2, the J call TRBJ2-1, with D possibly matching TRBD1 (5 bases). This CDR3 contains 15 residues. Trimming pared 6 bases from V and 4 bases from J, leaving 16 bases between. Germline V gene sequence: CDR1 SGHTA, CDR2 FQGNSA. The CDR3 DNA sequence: TGTGCCAGCAGATACGACAGAGGTGAATACAATGAGCAGTTCTTC. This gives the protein CASRYDRGEYNEQFF.

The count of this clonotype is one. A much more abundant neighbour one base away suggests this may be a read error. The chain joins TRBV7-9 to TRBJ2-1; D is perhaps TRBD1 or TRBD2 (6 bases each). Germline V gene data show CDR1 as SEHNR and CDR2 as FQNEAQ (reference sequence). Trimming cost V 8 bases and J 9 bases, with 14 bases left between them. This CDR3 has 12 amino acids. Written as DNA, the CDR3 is TGTGCCAGCGGACTACAGGGCTGTGAGCAGTTCTTC. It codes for CASGLQGCEQFF.

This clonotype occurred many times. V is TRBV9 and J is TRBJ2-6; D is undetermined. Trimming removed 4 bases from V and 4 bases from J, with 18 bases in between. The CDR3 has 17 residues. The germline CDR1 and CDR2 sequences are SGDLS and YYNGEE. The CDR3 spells CASSTRTLRSGANVLTF. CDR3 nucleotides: TGTGCCAGCAGCACCAGGACCCTAAGGTCCGGGGCCAACGTCCTGACTTTC. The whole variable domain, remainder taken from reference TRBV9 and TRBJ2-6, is DSGVTQTPKHLITATGQRVTLRCSPRSGDLSVYWYQQSLDQGLQFLIQYYNGEERAKGNILERFSAQQFPDLHSELNLSSLELGDSALYFCASSTRTLRSGANVLTFGAGSRLTVL.

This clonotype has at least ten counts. The CDR3 reads CSVSTSGGLGNTQYF. CDR3 sequence (DNA): TGCAGCGTTAGCACTAGCGGGGGGTTAGGTAATACGCAGTATTTT. This chain joins TRBV29-1 and TRBJ2-3, with 12 bases that match TRBD2. The CDR3 runs to 15 residues. Trimming cost V 5 bases and J 7 bases; bases outside gene matches: 10. Looked up from germline, CDR1 is SQVTM and CDR2 is ANQGSEA.

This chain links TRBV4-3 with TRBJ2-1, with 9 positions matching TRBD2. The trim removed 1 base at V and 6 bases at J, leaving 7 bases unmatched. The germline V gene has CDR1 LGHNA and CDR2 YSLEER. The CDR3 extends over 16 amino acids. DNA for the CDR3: TGCGCCAGCAGCCAAGTTATCGCGGGGGGGCGCAATGAGCAGTTCTTC. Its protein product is CASSQVIAGGRNEQFF.

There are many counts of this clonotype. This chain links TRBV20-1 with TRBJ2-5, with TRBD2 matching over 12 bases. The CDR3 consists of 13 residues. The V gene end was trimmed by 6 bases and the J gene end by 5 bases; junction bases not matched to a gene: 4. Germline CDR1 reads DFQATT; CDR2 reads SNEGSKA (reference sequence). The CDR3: CSALAGGRETQYF. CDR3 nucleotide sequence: TGCAGTGCACTAGCGGGGGGCAGGGAGACCCAGTACTTC.

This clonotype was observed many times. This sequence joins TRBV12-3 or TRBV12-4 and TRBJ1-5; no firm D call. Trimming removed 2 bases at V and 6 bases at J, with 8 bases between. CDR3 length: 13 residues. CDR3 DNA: TGTGCCAGCAGTTTATACGCTAGTCAGCCCCAGCATTTT. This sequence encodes CASSLYASQPQHF.